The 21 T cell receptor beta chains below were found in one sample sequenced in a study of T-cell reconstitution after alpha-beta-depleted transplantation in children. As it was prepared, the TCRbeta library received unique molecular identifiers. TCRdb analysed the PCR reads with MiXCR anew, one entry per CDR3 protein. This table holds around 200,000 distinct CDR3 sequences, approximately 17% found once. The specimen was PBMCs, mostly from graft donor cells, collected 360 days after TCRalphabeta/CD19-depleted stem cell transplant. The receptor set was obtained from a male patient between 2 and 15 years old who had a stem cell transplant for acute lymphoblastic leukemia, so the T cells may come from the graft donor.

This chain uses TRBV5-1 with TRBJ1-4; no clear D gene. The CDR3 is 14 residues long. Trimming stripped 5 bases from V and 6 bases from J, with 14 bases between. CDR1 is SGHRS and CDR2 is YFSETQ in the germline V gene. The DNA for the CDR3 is TGCGCCAGCAGTGCCGGCAGGTGGGATGAAAAACTGTTTTTT. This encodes CASSAGRWDEKLFF.

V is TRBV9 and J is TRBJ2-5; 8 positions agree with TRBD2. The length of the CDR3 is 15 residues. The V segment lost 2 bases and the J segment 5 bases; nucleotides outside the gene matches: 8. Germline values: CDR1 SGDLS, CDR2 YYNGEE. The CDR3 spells CASSVSPRGAETQYF. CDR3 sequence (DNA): TGTGCCAGCAGCGTTAGCCCGCGGGGGGCTGAGACCCAGTACTTC.

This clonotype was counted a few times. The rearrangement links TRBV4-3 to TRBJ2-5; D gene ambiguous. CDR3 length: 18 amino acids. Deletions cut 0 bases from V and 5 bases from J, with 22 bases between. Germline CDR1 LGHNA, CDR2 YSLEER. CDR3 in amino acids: CASSQDRETKMHHETQYF. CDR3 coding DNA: TGCGCCAGCAGCCAAGATCGTGAGACAAAGATGCATCACGAGACCCAGTACTTC.

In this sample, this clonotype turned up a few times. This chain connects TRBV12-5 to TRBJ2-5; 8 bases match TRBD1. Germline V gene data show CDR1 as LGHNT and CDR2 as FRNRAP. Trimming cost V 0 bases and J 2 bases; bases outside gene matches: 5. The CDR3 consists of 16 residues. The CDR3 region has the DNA TGTGCTAGTGGTTTGGTAAAAGGGACAGGACAAGAGACCCAGTACTTC. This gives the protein CASGLVKGTGQETQYF.

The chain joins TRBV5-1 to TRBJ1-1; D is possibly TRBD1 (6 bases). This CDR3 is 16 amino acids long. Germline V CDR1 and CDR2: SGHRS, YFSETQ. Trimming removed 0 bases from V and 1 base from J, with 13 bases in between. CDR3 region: CASSLAPGQPNTEAFF. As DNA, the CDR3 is TGCGCCAGCAGCTTGGCCCCGGGACAACCGAACACTGAAGCTTTCTTT.

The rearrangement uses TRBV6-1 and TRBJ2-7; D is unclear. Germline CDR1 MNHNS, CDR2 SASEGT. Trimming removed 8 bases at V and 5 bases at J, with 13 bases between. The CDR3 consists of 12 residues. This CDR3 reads CASLGRFHEQYF. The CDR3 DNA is TGTGCCAGCCTTGGACGTTTCCACGAGCAGTACTTC.

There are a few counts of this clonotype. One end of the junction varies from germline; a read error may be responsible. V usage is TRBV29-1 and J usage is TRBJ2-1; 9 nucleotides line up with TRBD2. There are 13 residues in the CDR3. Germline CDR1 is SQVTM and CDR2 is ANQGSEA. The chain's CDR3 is CSVEDQLAGRQIF. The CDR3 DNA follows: TGCAGCGTTGAAGACCAGCTAGCGGGACGTCAGATCTTC.

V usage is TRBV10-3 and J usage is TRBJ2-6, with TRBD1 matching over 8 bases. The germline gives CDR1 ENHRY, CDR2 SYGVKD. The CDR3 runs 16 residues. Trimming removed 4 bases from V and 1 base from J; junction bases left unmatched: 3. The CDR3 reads CAISGGQDSGANVLTF. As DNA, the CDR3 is TGTGCCATCAGTGGGGGACAGGATTCTGGGGCCAACGTCCTGACTTTC.

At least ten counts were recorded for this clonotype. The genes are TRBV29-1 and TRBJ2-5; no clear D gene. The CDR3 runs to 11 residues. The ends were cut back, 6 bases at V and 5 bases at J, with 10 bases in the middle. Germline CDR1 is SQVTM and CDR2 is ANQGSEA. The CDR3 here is CSVEDGETQYF. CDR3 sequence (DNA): TGCAGCGTCGAGGACGGGGAGACCCAGTACTTC.

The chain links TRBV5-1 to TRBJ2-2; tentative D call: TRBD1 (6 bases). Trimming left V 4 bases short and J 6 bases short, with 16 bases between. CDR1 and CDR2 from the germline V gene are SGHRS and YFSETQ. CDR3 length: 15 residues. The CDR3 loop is CASSREDRRAGELFF. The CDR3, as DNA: TGCGCCAGCAGCAGAGAAGACAGGCGGGCCGGGGAGCTGTTTTTT.

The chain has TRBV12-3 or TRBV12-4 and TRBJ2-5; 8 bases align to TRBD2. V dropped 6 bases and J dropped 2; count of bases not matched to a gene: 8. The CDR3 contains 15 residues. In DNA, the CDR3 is TGTGCCAGCAGCCCTTTAGCGGGGATTCAAGAGACCCAGTACTTC. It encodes CASSPLAGIQETQYF.

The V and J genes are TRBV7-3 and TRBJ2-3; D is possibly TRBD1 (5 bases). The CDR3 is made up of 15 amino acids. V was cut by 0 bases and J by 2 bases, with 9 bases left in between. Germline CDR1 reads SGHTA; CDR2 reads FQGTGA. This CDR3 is CASSLTGLNTDTQYF. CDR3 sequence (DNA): TGTGCCAGCAGCTTAACGGGGCTGAACACAGATACGCAGTATTTT.

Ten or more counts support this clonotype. Written as DNA, the CDR3 is TGTGCCAGCACCATGGGGGCCCTTAGGGGGCATGGCTACACCTTC. It is translated as CASTMGALRGHGYTF. The V gene is TRBV6-1, the J gene TRBJ1-2, with TRBD1 identical over 7 bases. The germline V gene encodes CDR1 MNHNS and CDR2 SASEGT. This CDR3 is built from 15 residues. The junction had 14 bases not matched to a gene; V was cut back by 7 bases and J by 6 bases.

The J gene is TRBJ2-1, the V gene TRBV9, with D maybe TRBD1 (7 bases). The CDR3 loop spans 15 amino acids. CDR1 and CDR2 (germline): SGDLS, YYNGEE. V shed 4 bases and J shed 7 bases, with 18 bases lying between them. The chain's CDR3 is CASSSLQGGFNEQFF. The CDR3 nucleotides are TGTGCCAGCAGCTCCCTGCAGGGGGGATTTAATGAGCAGTTCTTC.

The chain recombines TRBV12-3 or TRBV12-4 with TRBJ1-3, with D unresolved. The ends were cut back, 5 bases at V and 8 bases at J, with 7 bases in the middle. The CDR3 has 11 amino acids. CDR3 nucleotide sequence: TGTGCCAGCAGTGGGATCGACACCATATATTTT. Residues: CASSGIDTIYF.

DNA for the CDR3: TGTGCCAGCAGCCCCGGGGACAGGGGATACACCGGGGAGCTGTTTTTT. This encodes CASSPGDRGYTGELFF. This rearrangement joins TRBV7-6 to TRBJ2-2; 10 bases agree with TRBD1. With 5 bases clipped from V and 3 bases from J, the junction kept 6 bases outside the gene matches. Germline CDR1 SGHVS, CDR2 FNYEAQ. The CDR3 length is 16 residues.

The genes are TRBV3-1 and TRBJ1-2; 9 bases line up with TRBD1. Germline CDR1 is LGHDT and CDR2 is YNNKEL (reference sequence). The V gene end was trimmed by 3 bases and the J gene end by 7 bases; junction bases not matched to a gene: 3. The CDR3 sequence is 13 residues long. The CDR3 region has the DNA TGTGCCAGCAGCCAGGGACAGGGAACTGGCTACACCTTC. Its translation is CASSQGQGTGYTF.

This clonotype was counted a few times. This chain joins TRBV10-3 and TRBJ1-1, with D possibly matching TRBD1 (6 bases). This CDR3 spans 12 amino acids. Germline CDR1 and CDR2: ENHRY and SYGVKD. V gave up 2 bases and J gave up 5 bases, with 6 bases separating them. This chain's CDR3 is CAISERGTEAFF. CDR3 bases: TGTGCCATCAGTGAGAGGGGGACTGAAGCTTTCTTT.

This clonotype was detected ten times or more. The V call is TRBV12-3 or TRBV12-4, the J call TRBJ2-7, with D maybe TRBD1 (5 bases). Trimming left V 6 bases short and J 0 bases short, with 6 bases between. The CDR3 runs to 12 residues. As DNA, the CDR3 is TGTGCCAGCAGAGACAGCTCCTACGAGCAGTACTTC. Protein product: CASRDSSYEQYF.

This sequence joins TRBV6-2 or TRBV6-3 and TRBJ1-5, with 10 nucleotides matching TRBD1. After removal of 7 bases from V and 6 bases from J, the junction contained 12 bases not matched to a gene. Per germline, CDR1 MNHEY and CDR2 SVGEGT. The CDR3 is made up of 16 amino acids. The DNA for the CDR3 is TGTGCCAGCACGATAGCCGCCGGGACAGGGGTTCAGCCCCAGCATTTT. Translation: CASTIAAGTGVQPQHF.

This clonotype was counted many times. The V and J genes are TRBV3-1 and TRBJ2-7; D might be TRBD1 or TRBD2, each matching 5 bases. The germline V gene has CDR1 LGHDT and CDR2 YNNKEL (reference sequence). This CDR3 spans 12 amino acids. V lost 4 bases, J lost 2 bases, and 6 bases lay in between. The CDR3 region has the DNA TGTGCCAGCAGCCGGGGACCCTACGAGCAGTACTTC. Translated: CASSRGPYEQYF.